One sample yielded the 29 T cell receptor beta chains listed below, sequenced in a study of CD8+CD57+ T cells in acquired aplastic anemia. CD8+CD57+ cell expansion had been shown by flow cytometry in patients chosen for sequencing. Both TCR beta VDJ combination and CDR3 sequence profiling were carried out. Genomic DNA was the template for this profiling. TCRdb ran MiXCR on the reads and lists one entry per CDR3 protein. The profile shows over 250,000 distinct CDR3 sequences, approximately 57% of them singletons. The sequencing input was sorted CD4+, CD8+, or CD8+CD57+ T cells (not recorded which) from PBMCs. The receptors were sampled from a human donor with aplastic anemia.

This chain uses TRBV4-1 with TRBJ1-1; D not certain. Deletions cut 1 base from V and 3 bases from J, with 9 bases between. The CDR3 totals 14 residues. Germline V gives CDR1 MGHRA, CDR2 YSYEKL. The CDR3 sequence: CASSQGRFDTEAFF. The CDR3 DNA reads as TGCGCCAGCAGCCAAGGCAGGTTTGACACTGAAGCTTTCTTT.

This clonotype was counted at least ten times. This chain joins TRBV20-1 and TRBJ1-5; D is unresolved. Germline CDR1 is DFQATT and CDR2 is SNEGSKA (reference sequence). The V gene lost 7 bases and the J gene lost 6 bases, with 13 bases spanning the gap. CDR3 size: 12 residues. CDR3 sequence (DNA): TGCAGTGTTTGGACCCGAGGTCAGCCCCAGCATTTT. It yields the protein CSVWTRGQPQHF.

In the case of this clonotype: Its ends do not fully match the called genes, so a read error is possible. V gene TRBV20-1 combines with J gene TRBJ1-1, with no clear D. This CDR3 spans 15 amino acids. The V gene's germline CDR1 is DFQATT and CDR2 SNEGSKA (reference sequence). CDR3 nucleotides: TGCAGTTCTAGATATCGGGGTTTGACGTACACTGAAGCTTTCTTT. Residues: CSSRYRGLTYTEAFF.

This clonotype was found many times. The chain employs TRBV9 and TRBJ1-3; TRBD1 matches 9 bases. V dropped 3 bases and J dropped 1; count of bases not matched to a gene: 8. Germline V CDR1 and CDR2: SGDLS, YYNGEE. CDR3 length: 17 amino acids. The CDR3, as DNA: TGTGCCAGCAGCGCCCGGGACAGGGTCGGGTCTGGAAACACCATATATTTT. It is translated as CASSARDRVGSGNTIYF.

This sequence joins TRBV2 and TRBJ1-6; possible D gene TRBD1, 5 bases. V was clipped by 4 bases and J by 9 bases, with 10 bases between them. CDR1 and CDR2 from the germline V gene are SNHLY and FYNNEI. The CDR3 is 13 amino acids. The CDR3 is CASSGREGSPLHF. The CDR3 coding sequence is TGTGCCAGCAGTGGCAGGGAAGGTTCACCCCTCCACTTT.

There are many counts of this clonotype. The CDR3 DNA reads as TGTGCCAGCAGGACAGGGGGGGGGACTGAAGCTTTCTTT. Protein product: CASRTGGGTEAFF. The chain links TRBV6-1 to TRBJ1-1; 9 nucleotides line up with TRBD1. The length of the CDR3 is 13 residues. V shed 6 bases, J shed 5 bases, and the junction held 4 bases outside the gene matches. Germline-derived CDR1 and CDR2 are MNHNS and SASEGT.

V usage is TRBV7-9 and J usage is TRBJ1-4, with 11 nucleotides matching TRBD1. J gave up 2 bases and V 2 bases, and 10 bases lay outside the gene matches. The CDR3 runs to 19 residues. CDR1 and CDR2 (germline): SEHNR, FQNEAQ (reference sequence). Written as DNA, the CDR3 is TGTGCCAGCAGCTTATTGGACAGGGGGCGAGGGAAGACTAATGAAAAACTGTTTTTT. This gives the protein CASSLLDRGRGKTNEKLFF.

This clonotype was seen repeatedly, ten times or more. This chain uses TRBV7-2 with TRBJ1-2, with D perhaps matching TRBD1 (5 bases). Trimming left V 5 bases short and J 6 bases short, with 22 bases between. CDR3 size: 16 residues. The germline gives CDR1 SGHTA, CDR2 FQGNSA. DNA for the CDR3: TGTGCCAGCAGCCACTTAACCCAGGGTTCGTTCGATGGCTACACCTTC. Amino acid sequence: CASSHLTQGSFDGYTF.

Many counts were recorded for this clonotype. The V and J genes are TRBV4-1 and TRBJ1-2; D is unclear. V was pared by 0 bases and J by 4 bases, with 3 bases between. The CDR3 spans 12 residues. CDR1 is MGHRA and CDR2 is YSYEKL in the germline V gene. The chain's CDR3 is CASSQESYGYTF. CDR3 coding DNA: TGCGCCAGCAGCCAAGAATCCTATGGCTACACCTTC.

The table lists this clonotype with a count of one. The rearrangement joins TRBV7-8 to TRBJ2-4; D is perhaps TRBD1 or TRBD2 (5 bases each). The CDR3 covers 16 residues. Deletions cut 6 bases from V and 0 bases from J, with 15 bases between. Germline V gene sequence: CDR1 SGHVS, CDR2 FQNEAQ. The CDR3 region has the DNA TGTGCCAGCAGTCTAAGACCCGGGACAGCCAAAAACATTCAGTACTTC. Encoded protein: CASSLRPGTAKNIQYF.

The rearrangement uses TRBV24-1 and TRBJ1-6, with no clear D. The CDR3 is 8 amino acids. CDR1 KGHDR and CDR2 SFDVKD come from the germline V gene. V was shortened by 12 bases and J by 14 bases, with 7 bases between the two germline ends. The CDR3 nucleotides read TGTGCCCCCCTAACCCTCCACTTT. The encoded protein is CAPLTLHF.

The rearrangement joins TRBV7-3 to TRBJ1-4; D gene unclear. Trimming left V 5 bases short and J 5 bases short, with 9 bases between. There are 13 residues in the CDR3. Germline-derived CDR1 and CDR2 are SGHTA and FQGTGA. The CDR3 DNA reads TGTGCCAGCAGCCCGGGCGGGAATGAAAAACTGTTTTTT. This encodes CASSPGGNEKLFF.

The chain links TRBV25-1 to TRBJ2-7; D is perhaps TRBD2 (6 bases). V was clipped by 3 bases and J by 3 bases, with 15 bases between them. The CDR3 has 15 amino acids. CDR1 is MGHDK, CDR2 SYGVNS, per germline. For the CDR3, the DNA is TGTGCCAGCAGTGAGACAGACGGGGGAAACTACGAGCAGTACTTC. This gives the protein CASSETDGGNYEQYF.

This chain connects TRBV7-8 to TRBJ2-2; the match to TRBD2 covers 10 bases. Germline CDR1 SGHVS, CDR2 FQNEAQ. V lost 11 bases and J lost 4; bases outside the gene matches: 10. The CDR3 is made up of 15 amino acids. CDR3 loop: CAVPQGTSATGELFF. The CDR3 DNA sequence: TGTGCCGTCCCGCAAGGGACTAGCGCCACCGGGGAGCTGTTTTTT.

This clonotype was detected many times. The CDR3 DNA reads TGCAGTGCTAGGTGGCGGGAGACAGATACGCAGTATTTT. Translation gives CSARWRETDTQYF. V is TRBV20-1 and J is TRBJ2-3; TRBD2 agrees at 7 bases. V lost 3 bases and J lost 3; bases outside the gene matches: 3. This CDR3 spans 13 amino acids. Germline-derived CDR1 and CDR2 are DFQATT and SNEGSKA (reference sequence).

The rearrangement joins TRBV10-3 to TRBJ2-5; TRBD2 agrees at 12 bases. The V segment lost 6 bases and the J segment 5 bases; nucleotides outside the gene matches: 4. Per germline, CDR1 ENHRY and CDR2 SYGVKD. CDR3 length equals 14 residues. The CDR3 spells CAIRSSGRGETQYF. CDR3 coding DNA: TGTGCCATCAGATCTAGCGGGAGGGGTGAGACCCAGTACTTC.

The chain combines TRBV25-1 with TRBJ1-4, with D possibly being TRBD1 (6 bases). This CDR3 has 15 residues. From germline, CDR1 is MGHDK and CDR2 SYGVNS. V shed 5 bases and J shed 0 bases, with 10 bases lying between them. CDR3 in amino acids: CASSFRTATNEKLFF. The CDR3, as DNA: TGTGCCAGCAGTTTCAGGACAGCAACTAATGAAAAACTGTTTTTT.

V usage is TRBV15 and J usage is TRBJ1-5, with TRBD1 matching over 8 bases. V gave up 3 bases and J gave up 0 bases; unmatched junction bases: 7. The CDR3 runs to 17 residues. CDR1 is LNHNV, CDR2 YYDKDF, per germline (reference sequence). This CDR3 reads CATSRERDRSSNQPQHF. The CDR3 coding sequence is TGTGCCACCAGCAGGGAAAGGGACAGGAGTAGCAATCAGCCCCAGCATTTT.

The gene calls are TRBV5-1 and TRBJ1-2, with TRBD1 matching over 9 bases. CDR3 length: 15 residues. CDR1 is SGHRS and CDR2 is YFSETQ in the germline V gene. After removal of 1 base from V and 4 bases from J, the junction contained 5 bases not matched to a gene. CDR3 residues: CASSLNVGQGYGYTF. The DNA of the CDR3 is TGCGCCAGCAGCTTGAATGTGGGACAGGGCTATGGCTACACCTTC.

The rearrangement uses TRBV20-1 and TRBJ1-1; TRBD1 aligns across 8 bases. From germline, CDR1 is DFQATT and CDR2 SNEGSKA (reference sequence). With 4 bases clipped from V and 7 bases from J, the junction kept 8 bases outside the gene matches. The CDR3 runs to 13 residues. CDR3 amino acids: CSAIAGDRLEAFF. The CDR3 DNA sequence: TGCAGTGCTATAGCGGGGGACAGGCTTGAAGCTTTCTTT.

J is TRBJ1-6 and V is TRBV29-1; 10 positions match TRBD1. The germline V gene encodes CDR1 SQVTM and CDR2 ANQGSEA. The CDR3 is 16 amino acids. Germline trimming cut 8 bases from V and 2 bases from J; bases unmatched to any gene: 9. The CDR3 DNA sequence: TGCAGCTTACGCCGGGACAGGGGACCCTATAATTCACCCCTCCACTTT. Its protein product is CSLRRDRGPYNSPLHF.

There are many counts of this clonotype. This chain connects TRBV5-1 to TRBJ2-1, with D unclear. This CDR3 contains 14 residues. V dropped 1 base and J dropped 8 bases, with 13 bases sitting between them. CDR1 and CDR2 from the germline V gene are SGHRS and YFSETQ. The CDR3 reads CASSLLVGADEQFF. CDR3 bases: TGCGCCAGCAGCTTGCTAGTGGGTGCCGATGAGCAGTTCTTC.

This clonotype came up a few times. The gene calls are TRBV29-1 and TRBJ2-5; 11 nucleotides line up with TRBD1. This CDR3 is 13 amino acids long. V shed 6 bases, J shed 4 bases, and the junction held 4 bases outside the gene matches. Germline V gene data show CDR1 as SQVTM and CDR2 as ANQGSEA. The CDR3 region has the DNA TGCAGCGTAGCCGGGACAGGGGGAGAGACCCAGTACTTC. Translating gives CSVAGTGGETQYF.

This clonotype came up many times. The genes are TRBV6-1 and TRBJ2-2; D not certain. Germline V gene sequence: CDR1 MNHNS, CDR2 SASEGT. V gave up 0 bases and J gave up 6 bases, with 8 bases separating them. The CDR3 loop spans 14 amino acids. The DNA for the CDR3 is TGTGCCAGCAGTGAAGCGCTTCAGTCCGGGGAGCTGTTTTTT. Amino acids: CASSEALQSGELFF.

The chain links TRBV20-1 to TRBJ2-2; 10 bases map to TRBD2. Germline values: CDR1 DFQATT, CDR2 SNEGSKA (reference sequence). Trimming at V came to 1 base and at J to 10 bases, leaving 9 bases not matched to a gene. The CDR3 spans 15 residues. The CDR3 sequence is CSARGSSGRSQELFF. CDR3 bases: TGCAGTGCTAGAGGGAGTAGCGGGAGGTCCCAGGAGCTGTTTTTT.

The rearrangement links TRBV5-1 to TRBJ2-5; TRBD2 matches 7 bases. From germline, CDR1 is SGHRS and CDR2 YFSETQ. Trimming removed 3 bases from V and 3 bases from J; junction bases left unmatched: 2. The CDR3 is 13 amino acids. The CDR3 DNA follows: TGCGCCAGCAGCTGGGGGGGGGAAGAGACCCAGTACTTC. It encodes CASSWGGEETQYF.

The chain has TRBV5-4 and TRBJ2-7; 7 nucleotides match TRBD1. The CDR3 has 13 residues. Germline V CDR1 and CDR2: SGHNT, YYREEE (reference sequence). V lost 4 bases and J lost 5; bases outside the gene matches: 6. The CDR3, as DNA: TGTGCCAGCAGCCTGACAGGGCGCGACGAGCAGTACTTC. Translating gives CASSLTGRDEQYF.

This chain's CDR3 is CASSETAWTSTDTQYF. The CDR3 nucleotides are TGTGCCAGCAGTGAAACAGCTTGGACTAGCACAGATACGCAGTATTTT. The chain combines TRBV12-3 or TRBV12-4 with TRBJ2-3, with D possibly matching TRBD2 (5 bases). The V end was cut by 5 bases, the J end by 0 bases, with 15 bases between. The CDR3 is made up of 16 amino acids.

CDR3 protein: CSVGTAAWQYF. The CDR3 coding sequence is TGCAGCGTTGGCACGGCAGCCTGGCAGTACTTC. V usage is TRBV29-1 and J usage is TRBJ2-7, with D unclear. Germline V CDR1 and CDR2: SQVTM, ANQGSEA. The CDR3 is made up of 11 amino acids. Trimming pared 4 bases from V and 9 bases from J, leaving 13 bases between.